These 6 T cell receptor beta chains originate from one sample sequenced in a study of cytotoxic CD8 clonotypes in ibrutinib-treated CLL. Assay used: immunoSEQ multiplex PCR; TCRdb lists only in-frame clones, some missing. The sample yields 150,000 or so clones, 70% to 80% seen once. This specimen was PBMCs, taken after 24 months of ibrutinib treatment. Receptor source: a human donor with chronic lymphocytic leukemia.

This clone counts as medium-sized (0.01 to 0.1%). This CDR3 is CASSAGQGTIEQYF. CDR3 nucleotide sequence: TGTGCCAGCAGTGCGGGACAGGGGACAATCGAGCAGTACTTC. The chain has TRBV2 and TRBJ2-7; 10 nucleotides align to TRBD1. CDR3 size: 14 residues. J gave up 6 bases and V 4 bases, and 6 bases lay outside the gene matches. From germline, CDR1 is SNHLY and CDR2 FYNNEI. Complete variable domain (other parts from reference TRBV2 and TRBJ2-7): EPEVTQTPSHQVTQMGQEVILRCVPISNHLYFYWYRQILGQKVEFLVSFYNNEISEKSEIFDDQFSVERPDGSNFTLKIRSTKLEDSAMYFCASSAGQGTIEQYFGPGTRLTVT.

The chain recombines TRBV18 with TRBJ2-1; TRBD1 matches at 9 bases. Germline V gene data show CDR1 as KGHSH and CDR2 as LQKENI. V shed 6 bases, J shed 9 bases, and the junction held 9 bases outside the gene matches. This CDR3 comprises 14 residues. CDR3 amino acids: CASSPGTGRTEQFF. In DNA, the CDR3 is TGTGCCAGCTCGCCAGGGACAGGGAGGACTGAGCAGTTCTTC.

This sequence joins TRBV28 and TRBJ1-2; 9 bases align to TRBD1. Trimming at V came to 6 bases and at J to 4 bases, leaving 6 bases not matched to a gene. The CDR3 consists of 14 residues. Germline loops: CDR1 MDHEN, CDR2 SYDVKM. The CDR3 sequence: CASRTGGGSYGYTF. In DNA form, the CDR3 reads TGTGCCAGCAGGACAGGGGGGGGAAGCTATGGCTACACCTTC.

The J gene is TRBJ1-1, the V gene TRBV19; D possibly corresponds to TRBD1 (6 bases). V gave up 5 bases and J gave up 1 base, with 17 bases separating them. The length of the CDR3 is 16 residues. Per the germline V gene, CDR1 is LNHDA and CDR2 is SQIVND (reference sequence). The CDR3 DNA follows: TGTGCCAGTAGTGGGGGGGCAGGCGTTAAGAACACTGAAGCTTTCTTT. Translation gives CASSGGAGVKNTEAFF.

This chain links TRBV14 with TRBJ2-3; 8 bases align to TRBD2. CDR1 and CDR2 from the germline V gene are SGHDN and FVKESK. The CDR3 extends over 16 amino acids. V shed 4 bases and J 0 bases; nucleotides not matched to a gene: 6. CDR3 protein: CASSPTQRGSTDTQYF. The CDR3 region has the DNA TGTGCCAGCAGCCCCACTCAGCGGGGGAGCACAGATACGCAGTATTTT.

This chain uses TRBV4-3 with TRBJ2-1; D call uncertain. V lost 1 base and J 0 bases, leaving 10 bases between the germline ends. Per germline, CDR1 LGHNA and CDR2 YSLEER. The CDR3 runs 16 residues. The CDR3 DNA reads as TGCGCCAGCAGCCAAGTCCGACCGAGCTCCTACAATGAGCAGTTCTTC. Translation gives CASSQVRPSSYNEQFF.